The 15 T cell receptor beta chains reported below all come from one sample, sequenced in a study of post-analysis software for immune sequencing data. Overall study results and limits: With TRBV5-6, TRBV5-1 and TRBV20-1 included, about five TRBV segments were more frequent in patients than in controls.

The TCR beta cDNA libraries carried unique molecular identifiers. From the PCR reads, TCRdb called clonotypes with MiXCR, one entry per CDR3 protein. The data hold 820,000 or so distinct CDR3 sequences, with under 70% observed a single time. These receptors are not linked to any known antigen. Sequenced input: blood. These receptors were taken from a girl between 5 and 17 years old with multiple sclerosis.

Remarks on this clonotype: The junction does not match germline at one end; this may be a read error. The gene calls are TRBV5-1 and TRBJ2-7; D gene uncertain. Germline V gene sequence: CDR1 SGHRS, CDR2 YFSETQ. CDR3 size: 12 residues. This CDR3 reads CVSSLDSYEQYF. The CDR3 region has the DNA TGCGTCAGCAGCCTCGACTCCTACGAGCAGTACTTC. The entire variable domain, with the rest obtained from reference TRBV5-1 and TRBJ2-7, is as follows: KAGVTQTPRYLIKTRGQQVTLSCSPISGHRSVSWYQQTPGQGLQFLFEYFSETQRNKGNFPGRFSGRQFSNSRSEMNVSTLELGDSALYLCVSSLDSYEQYFGPGTRLTVT.

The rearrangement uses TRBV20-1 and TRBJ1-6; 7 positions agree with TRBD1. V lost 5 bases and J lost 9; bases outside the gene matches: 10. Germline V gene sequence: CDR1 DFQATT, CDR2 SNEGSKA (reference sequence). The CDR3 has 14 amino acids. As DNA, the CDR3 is TGCAGTGCTGGGGGAAGACAGGGTATTTCACCCCTCCACTTT. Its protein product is CSAGGRQGISPLHF.

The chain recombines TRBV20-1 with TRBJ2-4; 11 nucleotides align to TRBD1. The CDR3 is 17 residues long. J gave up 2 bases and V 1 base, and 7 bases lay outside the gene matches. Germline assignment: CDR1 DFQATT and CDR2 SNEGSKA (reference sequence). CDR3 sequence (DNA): TGCAGTGCTAGAGGGACAGGGGGCCATGACCCCAAAAACATTCAGTACTTC. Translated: CSARGTGGHDPKNIQYF.

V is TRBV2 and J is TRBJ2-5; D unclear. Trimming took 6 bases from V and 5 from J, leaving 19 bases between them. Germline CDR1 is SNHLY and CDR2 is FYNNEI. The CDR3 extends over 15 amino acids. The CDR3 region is CASRRNTNLEETQYF. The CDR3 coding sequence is TGTGCCAGCAGGCGAAACACGAACCTGGAGGAGACCCAGTACTTC.

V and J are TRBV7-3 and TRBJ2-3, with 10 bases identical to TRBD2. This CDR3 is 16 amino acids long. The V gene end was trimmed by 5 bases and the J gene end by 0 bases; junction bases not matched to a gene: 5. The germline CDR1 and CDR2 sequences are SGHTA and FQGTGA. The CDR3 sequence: CASSVGLAKSTDTQYF. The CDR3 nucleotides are TGTGCCAGCAGCGTGGGACTAGCGAAAAGCACAGATACGCAGTATTTT.

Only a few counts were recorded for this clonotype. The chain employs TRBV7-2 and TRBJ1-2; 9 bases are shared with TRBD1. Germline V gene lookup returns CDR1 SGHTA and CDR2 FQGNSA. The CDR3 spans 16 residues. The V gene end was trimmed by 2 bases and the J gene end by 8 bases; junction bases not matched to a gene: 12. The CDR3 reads CASSLSVDRGAGGYTF. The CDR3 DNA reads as TGTGCCAGCAGCTTAAGCGTGGACAGGGGTGCCGGAGGCTACACCTTC.

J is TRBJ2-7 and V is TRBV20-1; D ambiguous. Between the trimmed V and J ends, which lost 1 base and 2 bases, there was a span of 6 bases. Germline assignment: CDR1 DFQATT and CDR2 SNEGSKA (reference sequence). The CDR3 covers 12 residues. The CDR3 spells CSARAITYEQYF. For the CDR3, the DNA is TGCAGTGCTAGAGCCATTACCTACGAGCAGTACTTC.

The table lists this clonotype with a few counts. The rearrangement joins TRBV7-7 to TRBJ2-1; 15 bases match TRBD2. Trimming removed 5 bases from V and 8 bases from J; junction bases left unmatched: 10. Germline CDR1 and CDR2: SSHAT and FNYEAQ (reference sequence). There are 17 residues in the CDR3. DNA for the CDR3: TGTGCCAGCAGCCCGGGACTAGCGGGGGGTCGGGTAGATGAGCAGTTCTTC. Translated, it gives CASSPGLAGGRVDEQFF. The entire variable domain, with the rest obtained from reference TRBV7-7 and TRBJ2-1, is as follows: GAGVSQSPRYKVTKRGQDVTLRCDPISSHATLYWYQQALGQGPEFLTYFNYEAQPDKSGLPSDRFSAERPEGSISTLTIQRTEQRDSAMYRCASSPGLAGGRVDEQFFGPGTRLTVL.

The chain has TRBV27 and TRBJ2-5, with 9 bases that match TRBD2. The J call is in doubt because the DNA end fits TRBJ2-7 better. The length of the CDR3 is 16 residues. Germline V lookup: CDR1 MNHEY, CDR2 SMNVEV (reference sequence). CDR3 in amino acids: CASSYLIAGALDEQYF. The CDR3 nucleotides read TGTGCCAGCAGTTACCTAATAGCGGGAGCGTTAGACGAGCAGTACTTC.

The CDR3 DNA follows: TGTGCCAGCAGCCCAACCGACAGATACAATGAGCAGTTCTTC. Translating gives CASSPTDRYNEQFF. V usage is TRBV7-9 and J usage is TRBJ2-1; a possible D gene is TRBD1 (5 bases). In germline, CDR1 is SEHNR, CDR2 FQNEAQ (reference sequence). The CDR3 covers 14 residues. V dropped 5 bases and J dropped 4 bases, with 12 bases sitting between them.

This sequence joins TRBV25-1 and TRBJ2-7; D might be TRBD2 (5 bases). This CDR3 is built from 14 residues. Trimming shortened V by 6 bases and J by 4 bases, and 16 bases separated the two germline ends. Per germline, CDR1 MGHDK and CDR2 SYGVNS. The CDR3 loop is CASSDLYEGYEQYF. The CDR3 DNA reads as TGTGCCAGCAGCGACCTTTATGAGGGTTACGAGCAGTACTTC.

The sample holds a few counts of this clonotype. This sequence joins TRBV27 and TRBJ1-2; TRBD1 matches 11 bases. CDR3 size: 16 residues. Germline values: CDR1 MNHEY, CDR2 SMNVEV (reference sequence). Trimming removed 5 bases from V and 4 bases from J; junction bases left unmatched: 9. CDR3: CASSPVKGTGGYGYTF. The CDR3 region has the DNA TGTGCCAGCAGTCCCGTAAAAGGGACAGGGGGCTATGGCTACACCTTC.

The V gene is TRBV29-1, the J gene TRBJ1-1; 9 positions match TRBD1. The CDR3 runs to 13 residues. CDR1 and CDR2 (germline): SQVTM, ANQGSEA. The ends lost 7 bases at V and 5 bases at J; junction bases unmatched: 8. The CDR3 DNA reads TGCAGCGCCGGAGGGACAGGGAAGACTGAAGCTTTCTTT. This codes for CSAGGTGKTEAFF.

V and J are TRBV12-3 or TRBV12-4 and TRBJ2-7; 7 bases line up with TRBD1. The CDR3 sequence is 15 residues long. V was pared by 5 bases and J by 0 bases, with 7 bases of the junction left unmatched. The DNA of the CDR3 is TGTGCCAGCAGTGATACAGGGGCAAACTCCTACGAGCAGTACTTC. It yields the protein CASSDTGANSYEQYF.

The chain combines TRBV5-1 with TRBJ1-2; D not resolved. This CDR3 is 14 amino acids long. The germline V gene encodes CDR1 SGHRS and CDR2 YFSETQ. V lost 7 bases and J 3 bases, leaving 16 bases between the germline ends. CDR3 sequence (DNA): TGCGCCAGCCGTACGGAAGCCCGGGACTATGGCTACACCTTC. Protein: CASRTEARDYGYTF.